This is a list of T cell receptor beta chains from one sample in a study of blood T cell repertoires in COVID-19. Generated by immunoSEQ multiplex PCR, the TCRdb table keeps only in-frame clones and is missing some. The data contain 30,000 to 40,000 clones, over 75% of them seen just once; the ten biggest clones take up roughly 13%. Sequencing was carried out using peripheral blood. These receptors were obtained from a man between 60 and 75 years old with active COVID-19. Each CDR3 is given with its conserved first and last residue. The D gene is left open where the match is weak. Clone size appears in some rows only: once, few, many, or a class for an expanded clone.

len	v_gene	d_gene	abundance	j_gene	CDR3aa	CDR3nt
14	TRBV18	NA	NA	TRBJ1-1	CASSPNRENTEAFF	TGTGCCAGCTCACCAAACCGGGAGAACACTGAAGCTTTCTTT
15	TRBV5-1	NA	NA	TRBJ2-1	CASSPRTESYNEQFF	TGCGCCAGCAGCCCCCGGACAGAATCCTACAATGAGCAGTTCTTC
16	TRBV6-1	NA	few	TRBJ1-3	CASSEAHEASGNTIYF	TGTGCCAGCAGTGAAGCCCACGAGGCTTCTGGAAACACCATATATTTT
11	TRBV3-1/TRBV3-2	NA	NA	TRBJ2-7	CASSHTYEQYF	TGTGCCAGCAGCCATACCTACGAGCAGTACTTC
14	TRBV10-3	NA	NA	TRBJ1-4	CAISEAGAAEKLFF	TGTGCCATCAGTGAGGCGGGGGCTGCTGAAAAACTGTTTTTT
15	TRBV3-1/TRBV3-2	TRBD2	NA	TRBJ2-7	CASSQDLAGGRGQYF	TGTGCCAGCAGCCAAGATCTAGCGGGAGGCCGGGGGCAGTACTTC
13	TRBV7-2	NA	NA	TRBJ2-7	CASSFTGTGEQYF	TGTGCCAGCAGCTTTACAGGGACGGGAGAGCAGTACTTC
14	TRBV6-1	TRBD1	few	TRBJ2-3	CASSDGQGSDTQYF	TGTGCCAGCAGTGATGGACAGGGGTCGGATACGCAGTATTTT
14	TRBV7-9	NA	NA	TRBJ2-5	CASSLAQGGETQYF	TGTGCCAGCAGCTTAGCCCAGGGGGGAGAGACCCAGTACTTC
18	TRBV4-2	TRBD2	once	TRBJ2-1	CASSQELGTRIWDNEQFF	TGTGCCAGCAGCCAAGAGCTCGGGACTAGAATCTGGGACAATGAGCAGTTCTTC
13	TRBV27	NA	NA	TRBJ2-7	CASSRTKTYEQYF	TGTGCCAGCAGCCGGACTAAAACCTACGAGCAGTACTTC
15	TRBV19	NA	NA	TRBJ2-7	CASSIAHRSIYEQYF	TGTGCCAGTAGTATAGCCCACAGATCTATCTACGAGCAGTACTTC
18	TRBV2	TRBD1	NA	TRBJ2-2	CASSAANPGQGAIGELFF	TGTGCCAGCAGTGCTGCAAATCCGGGACAGGGTGCTATCGGGGAGCTGTTTTTT
15	TRBV6-1	NA	NA	TRBJ1-2	CASSDDNRVLRGYTF	TGTGCCAGCAGTGACGATAACAGGGTACTTAGGGGCTACACCTTC
18	TRBV3-1/TRBV3-2	TRBD2	NA	TRBJ2-6	CASSQHLAGGGGANVLTF	TGTGCCAGCAGCCAACATCTAGCGGGAGGTGGTGGGGCCAACGTCCTGACTTTC
14	TRBV7-2	NA	once	TRBJ1-2	CASSYRQSNYGYTF	TGTGCCAGCAGCTACAGACAGTCCAACTATGGCTACACCTTC
17	TRBV27	TRBD2	NA	TRBJ2-1	CASSLSPGSSGRDEQFF	TGTGCCAGCAGTTTATCCCCCGGGTCTAGCGGGAGGGATGAGCAGTTCTTC
14	TRBV28	NA	NA	TRBJ1-5	CASSHRRGGQPQHF	TGTGCCAGCTCCCACCGACGGGGAGGACAGCCCCAGCATTTT
16	TRBV4-2	NA	NA	TRBJ2-3	CARTQALGAVLDTQYF	TGTGCCAGGACCCAAGCCCTGGGAGCGGTTCTGGATACGCAGTATTTT
15	TRBV19	NA	NA	TRBJ1-5	CASSMGGRPNQPQHF	TGTGCCAGTAGTATGGGGGGGCGGCCGAATCAGCCCCAGCATTTT
14	TRBV7-2	TRBD1	NA	TRBJ2-7	CASSSDRARIEQYF	TGTGCCAGCAGCTCGGACAGGGCAAGAATCGAGCAGTACTTC
14	TRBV6-5	NA	NA	TRBJ2-5	CASSSGPGWKTQYF	TGTGCCAGCAGTTCCGGACCGGGGTGGAAGACCCAGTACTTC
18	TRBV28	TRBD2	NA	TRBJ2-1	CASSLGLAGGPYLSEQFF	TGTGCCAGCAGCTTAGGACTAGCGGGAGGGCCCTATCTGAGTGAGCAGTTCTTC
14	TRBV28	TRBD1	NA	TRBJ2-7	CASSFWDRGYEQYF	TGTGCCAGCAGTTTTTGGGACAGGGGCTACGAGCAGTACTTC
14	TRBV27	TRBD1	NA	TRBJ1-2	CASRWTGDTYGYTF	TGTGCCAGCAGGTGGACAGGGGACACCTATGGCTACACCTTC